This TCR beta chain was captured by sequencing in a study of T cell responses to AZD1222 COVID-19 vaccine. Here immunoSEQ multiplex PCR was the method, and the copy in TCRdb shows in-frame clones only, minus some. Of 170,000 or so clones in the sample, around 93% were seen once. The sequence was collected from an adult who received the MenACWY meningococcal vaccine as a control. This specimen was peripheral blood, taken 28 days after the second dose of the MenACWY control vaccine.

The CDR3 reads CASSPGGGWTEAFF. The CDR3 bases are TGTGCCAGCAGCCCTGGTGGGGGATGGACTGAAGCTTTCTTT. The chain employs TRBV3-1 (or the pseudogene TRBV3-2) and TRBJ1-1; a possible D gene is TRBD1 (5 bases). The CDR3 extends over 14 amino acids. Germline values: CDR1 LGHDT, CDR2 YNNKEL (reference sequence). The ends were cut back, 4 bases at V and 5 bases at J, with 14 bases in the middle.